The 26 T cell receptor beta chains given below trace back to one sample, sequenced in a study of CD8 T cells in ankylosing spondylitis. One entry per CDR3 protein, called by TCRdb with MiXCR from the 5' RACE reads. Among some 340,000 distinct CDR3 sequences, 14% to 15% were seen once, and the ten largest hold 0.85% to 1.4%. The sequencing input was blood, either unsorted or a sorted T cell fraction (not recorded which). The receptors were gathered from a male donor with ankylosing spondylitis or in good health (not recorded which).

The chain joins TRBV2 to TRBJ2-4; TRBD2 agrees at 11 bases. Germline CDR1 and CDR2: SNHLY and FYNNEI. The V and J ends lost 6 bases and 9 bases, in that order; junction bases with no gene match: 7. The CDR3 is made up of 14 amino acids. As DNA, the CDR3 is TGTGCCAGCAGCCAAGGGACTAGCGGAGGCATTCAGTACTTC. Amino acid sequence: CASSQGTSGGIQYF. The full variable domain, its missing parts supplied by reference TRBV2 and TRBJ2-4, is EPEVTQTPSHQVTQMGQEVILRCVPISNHLYFYWYRQILGQKVEFLVSFYNNEISEKSEIFDDQFSVERPDGSNFTLKIRSTKLEDSAMYFCASSQGTSGGIQYFGAGTRLSVL.

Worth noting for this clonotype: The germline gene is not matched at one end of the junction; a read error may be the cause. The rearrangement joins TRBV4-1 to TRBJ2-5; TRBD2 might be the D (6 bases). Germline assignment: CDR1 MGHRA and CDR2 YSYEKL. The CDR3 loop spans 16 amino acids. CDR3 nucleotides: TGCGCCAGCAGCCAGGGAGGCGGGATCGGTGAGAAGACCCACTACTTC. Residues: CASSQGGGIGEKTHYF.

This sequence joins TRBV6-1 and TRBJ2-1; no definite D call. Germline lookup yields CDR1 MNHNS and CDR2 SASEGT. The CDR3 is 15 amino acids. V shed 2 bases and J shed 8 bases, with 16 bases lying between them. CDR3 DNA sequence: TGTGCCAGCAGTGAAAGGGCTTCTGGACGGGATGAGCAGTTCTTC. It specifies CASSERASGRDEQFF.

Ten or more counts support this clonotype. The rearrangement uses TRBV3-1 and TRBJ1-6, with D maybe TRBD1 (6 bases). V shed 0 bases and J shed 6 bases, with 9 bases lying between them. The CDR3 has 15 amino acids. The germline V gene encodes CDR1 LGHDT and CDR2 YNNKEL (reference sequence). Here the CDR3 DNA reads TGTGCCAGCAGCCAAGAGGGGGGCGCTAATTCACCCCTCCACTTT. It codes for CASSQEGGANSPLHF.

This clonotype has more than one count but fewer than ten. The genes are TRBV18 and TRBJ1-1; 8 bases agree with TRBD1. Germline V gene data show CDR1 as KGHSH and CDR2 as LQKENI. This CDR3 has 16 residues. Trimming removed 6 bases from V and 2 bases from J; junction bases left unmatched: 11. In DNA, the CDR3 is TGTGCCAGCTCGGTCCTCGACAGGGGATTTAACACTGAAGCTTTCTTT. It specifies CASSVLDRGFNTEAFF.

The rearrangement joins TRBV10-3 to TRBJ2-3, with 12 bases identical to TRBD2. With V trimmed by 3 bases and J by 3 bases, 4 bases remained unmatched. This CDR3 has 16 amino acids. CDR1 is ENHRY and CDR2 is SYGVKD in the germline V gene. The DNA of the CDR3 is TGTGCCATCAGTGATCTAGCGGGGGGGACGACAGATACGCAGTATTTT. The encoded protein is CAISDLAGGTTDTQYF.

The J gene is TRBJ1-4, the V gene TRBV3-1; D is unclear. V shed 1 base and J shed 3 bases, with 6 bases lying between them. CDR1 and CDR2 from the germline V gene are LGHDT and YNNKEL (reference sequence). The CDR3 has 14 residues. CDR3 in amino acids: CASSQGQSNEKLFF. The CDR3 DNA is TGTGCCAGCAGCCAAGGGCAGTCTAATGAAAAACTGTTTTTT.

This clonotype was observed many times. Relative to the germline gene, one junction end is altered; a read error may explain this. V is TRBV5-1 and J is TRBJ2-5; D is unresolved. CDR1 and CDR2 from the germline V gene are SGHRS and YFSETQ. CDR3 size: 11 residues. The CDR3 bases are TGTGCCAGCAGTAGACAAGAGACCCAGTACTTC. Its translation is CASSRQETQYF.

This chain joins TRBV7-2 and TRBJ1-2; 7 nucleotides line up with TRBD1. Trimming took 6 bases from V and 2 from J; bases not matched to a gene: 6. CDR1 is SGHTA, CDR2 FQGNSA, per germline. This CDR3 region has 14 residues. The CDR3 DNA follows: TGTGCCAGCAGTCGACAGGGAGGGAACTATGGCTACACCTTC. Residues: CASSRQGGNYGYTF. The complete variable domain, with remaining parts taken from reference TRBV7-2 and TRBJ1-2, reads GAGVSQSPSNKVTEKGKDVELRCDPISGHTALYWYRQSLGQGLEFLIYFQGNSAPDKSGLPSDRFSAERTGGSVSTLTIQRTQQEDSAVYLCASSRQGGNYGYTFGSGTRLTVV.

Only a few counts were recorded for this clonotype. The chain couples TRBV7-2 to TRBJ2-3; D ambiguous. This CDR3 comprises 15 residues. Germline values: CDR1 SGHTA, CDR2 FQGNSA. V dropped 5 bases and J dropped 6 bases, with 18 bases sitting between them. DNA for the CDR3: TGTGCCAGCAGCCCCGACAACAGTTTGACGGATACGCAGTATTTT. Translated, it gives CASSPDNSLTDTQYF.

This clonotype was observed a handful of times. CDR3 bases: TGTGCCAGCCTCCGAGGGGCCGGAGGGGACACTGAAGCTTTCTTT. Translation gives CASLRGAGGDTEAFF. J is TRBJ1-1 and V is TRBV12-3 or TRBV12-4; a weak D match, TRBD1 (5 bases). V was pared by 8 bases and J by 3 bases, with 19 bases between. CDR3 length: 15 amino acids.

This clonotype was detected only a few times. This chain connects TRBV12-3 or TRBV12-4 to TRBJ2-5, with D possibly being TRBD1 or TRBD2 (5 bases each). Trimming cost V 3 bases and J 1 base, with 12 bases left between them. This CDR3 comprises 15 residues. CDR3 DNA sequence: TGTGCCAGCAGTTTGCCCGGGACCGGCCAAGAGACCCAGTACTTC. The encoded protein is CASSLPGTGQETQYF.

This chain joins TRBV12-3 or TRBV12-4 and TRBJ2-1; 8 bases match TRBD2. CDR3 size: 14 residues. Germline trimming cut 5 bases from V and 9 bases from J; bases unmatched to any gene: 9. CDR3 in amino acids: CASSPTGGHGEQFF. CDR3 in DNA: TGTGCCAGCAGTCCCACGGGGGGGCACGGTGAGCAGTTCTTC.

This clonotype was recorded many times. This chain links TRBV3-1 with TRBJ2-6; D possibly corresponds to TRBD1 (6 bases). Germline V lookup: CDR1 LGHDT, CDR2 YNNKEL (reference sequence). Trimming left V 2 bases short and J 2 bases short, with 7 bases between. The CDR3 has 15 amino acids. The CDR3 loop reads CASSQQGPGANVLTF. The DNA for the CDR3 is TGTGCCAGCAGCCAACAGGGGCCTGGGGCCAACGTCCTGACTTTC.

This clonotype was seen repeatedly, ten times or more. V and J are TRBV24-1 and TRBJ2-1, with D tentatively TRBD1 or TRBD2 (6 bases each). Looked up from germline, CDR1 is KGHDR and CDR2 is SFDVKD. CDR3 length equals 13 residues. The V and J ends lost 3 bases and 6 bases respectively, with 8 bases between them. The CDR3, as DNA: TGTGCCACCAGTGATGGGGGGCGCAATGAGCAGTTCTTC. Protein product: CATSDGGRNEQFF.

V usage is TRBV7-2 and J usage is TRBJ2-1, with TRBD2 matching over 7 bases. V lost 0 bases and J lost 7; bases outside the gene matches: 6. Germline CDR1 reads SGHTA; CDR2 reads FQGNSA. The CDR3 loop spans 15 amino acids. The DNA for the CDR3 is TGTGCCAGCAGCTTAGCGGGAGGGATCGGAAATGAGCAGTTCTTC. It is translated as CASSLAGGIGNEQFF. Drawing the rest from reference TRBV7-2 and TRBJ2-1, the complete variable domain is GAGVSQSPSNKVTEKGKDVELRCDPISGHTALYWYRQSLGQGLEFLIYFQGNSAPDKSGLPSDRFSAERTGGSVSTLTIQRTQQEDSAVYLCASSLAGGIGNEQFFGPGTRLTVL.

This clonotype was detected a few times. The chain couples TRBV5-1 to TRBJ2-5; 7 bases are a match to TRBD2. The CDR3 totals 16 residues. After removal of 0 bases from V and 2 bases from J, the junction contained 7 bases not matched to a gene. CDR1 and CDR2 from the germline V gene are SGHRS and YFSETQ. CDR3 in DNA: TGCGCCAGCAGCTTGGCCGGGAGGATAGGGCAAGAGACCCAGTACTTC. This encodes CASSLAGRIGQETQYF.

This clonotype has just a few counts. This chain connects TRBV20-1 to TRBJ1-1, with D possibly TRBD1 on 5 matching bases. CDR3 length equals 13 residues. Germline V CDR1 and CDR2: DFQATT, SNEGSKA (reference sequence). V lost 6 bases and J lost 1, with 12 bases in between. The CDR3 is CSALGGRNTEAFF. The DNA for the CDR3 is TGCAGTGCCTTGGGGGGACGGAACACTGAAGCTTTCTTT.

The CDR3 DNA is TGTGCCAGCAGTTCCGCCCGGGCGGGGGAGGCCTACGAGCAGTACTTC. This gives the protein CASSSARAGEAYEQYF. The chain recombines TRBV6-5 with TRBJ2-7; 7 bases fit TRBD2. V gave up 4 bases and J gave up 2 bases; unmatched junction bases: 11. The CDR3 is 16 amino acids. The V gene's germline CDR1 is MNHEY and CDR2 SVGAGI.

This clonotype was recorded a few times. V and J are TRBV7-2 and TRBJ1-4; D uncertain. The V end lost 1 base, the J end lost 7 bases, and 10 bases lay between the germline ends. This CDR3 region has 14 residues. Germline CDR1 reads SGHTA; CDR2 reads FQGNSA. The CDR3 here is CASSLEPAGEKLFF. CDR3 coding DNA: TGTGCCAGCAGCTTAGAGCCCGCGGGTGAAAAACTGTTTTTT.

V is TRBV11-2 and J is TRBJ2-5, with D perhaps assigned TRBD1 or TRBD2 (6 bases each). This CDR3 has 14 residues. Germline CDR1 SGHAT, CDR2 FQNNGV. Trimming left V 8 bases short and J 5 bases short, with 18 bases between. The CDR3 DNA sequence: TGTGCCAGCGCGCGGGACAAGCTCGAGGAGACCCAGTACTTC. It codes for CASARDKLEETQYF.

This clonotype was seen a few times. The chain employs TRBV4-1 and TRBJ2-7; D perhaps matches TRBD1 (5 bases). CDR3 length: 16 amino acids. In germline, CDR1 is MGHRA, CDR2 YSYEKL. The V end lost 0 bases, the J end lost 0 bases, and 12 bases lay between the germline ends. The CDR3 here is CASSQERTTISYEQYF. Here the CDR3 DNA reads TGCGCCAGCAGCCAAGAAAGGACAACAATCTCCTACGAGCAGTACTTC.

The J gene is TRBJ2-3, the V gene TRBV3-1; 8 bases are shared with TRBD1. CDR3 length: 15 amino acids. Germline V CDR1 and CDR2: LGHDT, YNNKEL (reference sequence). Trimming cost V 6 bases and J 3 bases; bases outside gene matches: 8. CDR3 nucleotides: TGTGCCAGCAGTCAGGGGGCTGTCAGAACAGATACGCAGTATTTT. Encoded protein: CASSQGAVRTDTQYF.

In its sample, this clonotype was seen many times. The chain combines TRBV11-2 with TRBJ1-3; D gene uncertain. V shed 5 bases and J shed 6 bases, with 14 bases lying between them. Germline values: CDR1 SGHAT, CDR2 FQNNGV. This CDR3 is 14 amino acids long. The CDR3 bases are TGTGCCAGCAGCGAACGGGGATATGTAAACACCATATATTTT. Translated, it gives CASSERGYVNTIYF.

This clonotype has only a few counts. The rearrangement uses TRBV6-1 and TRBJ1-4, with a possible D match to TRBD1 (5 bases). The CDR3 is 14 residues long. Per germline, CDR1 MNHNS and CDR2 SASEGT. Trimming took 3 bases from V and 5 from J, leaving 10 bases between them. The CDR3 is CASSEGTANEKLFF. CDR3 coding DNA: TGTGCCAGCAGTGAGGGGACTGCAAATGAAAAACTGTTTTTT.

This clonotype was found many times. The CDR3 DNA reads as TGCAGCGCCAGCGGGGGATGGGGCACCGGGGAGCTGTTTTTT. Its protein is CSASGGWGTGELFF. V is TRBV29-1 and J is TRBJ2-2, with TRBD2 matching 8 bases. J lost 4 bases, V lost 7 bases, and 8 bases had no gene match. The CDR3 runs to 14 residues. CDR1 and CDR2 from the germline V gene are SQVTM and ANQGSEA.